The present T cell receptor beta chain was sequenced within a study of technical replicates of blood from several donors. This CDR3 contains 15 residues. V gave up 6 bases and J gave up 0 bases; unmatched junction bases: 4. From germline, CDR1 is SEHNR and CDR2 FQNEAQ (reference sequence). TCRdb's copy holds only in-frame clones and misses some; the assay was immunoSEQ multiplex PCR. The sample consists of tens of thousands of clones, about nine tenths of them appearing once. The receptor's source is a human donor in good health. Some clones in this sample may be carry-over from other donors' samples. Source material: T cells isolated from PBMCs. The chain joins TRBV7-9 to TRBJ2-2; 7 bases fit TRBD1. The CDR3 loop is CASRRQGTNTGELFF. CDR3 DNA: TGTGCCAGCAGGCGACAGGGTACGAACACCGGGGAGCTGTTTTTT. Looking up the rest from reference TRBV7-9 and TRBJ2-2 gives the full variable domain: DTGVSQNPRHKITKRGQNVTFRCDPISEHNRLYWYRQTLGQGPEFLTYFQNEAQLEKSRLLSDRFSAERPKGSFSTLEIQRTEQGDSAMYLCASRRQGTNTGELFFGEGSRLTVL.